This TCR beta chain was profiled in a study of T cells in Graves' hyperthyroidism and ophthalmopathy. Study observations and caveats: A 13 V-J model separated ophthalmopathy from stable hyperthyroidism.

From RNA transcripts, TCR beta CDR3 regions were amplified. HTBI primers drove first-round RT-PCR of the TCR CDR3. A single record per CDR3 protein comes from TCRdb applying MiXCR to the multiplex PCR reads. The data hold 660,000 or so distinct CDR3 sequences, with 45% observed a single time. This CDR3 region has 14 residues. The germline V gene encodes CDR1 DFQATT and CDR2 SNEGSKA (reference sequence). After removal of 2 bases from V and 5 bases from J, the junction contained 5 bases not matched to a gene. About this clonotype itself: Its antigen is still unknown.

The chain has TRBV20-1 and TRBJ2-5, with 10 bases lining up with TRBD2. The source is an adult man with Graves' disease, either hyperthyroidism or ophthalmopathy (not recorded which). The material sequenced was peripheral blood or thyroid tissue (not recorded which). The CDR3 DNA sequence: TGCAGTGCTAGAAGCGGGAGGGCCTCGGAGACCCAGTACTTC. Protein product: CSARSGRASETQYF.